The sequence of this T cell receptor beta chain was determined in a study of vaccination and CD4 T cells after COVID-19. Overall study: The post-COVID samples were taken a median about 100 days after diagnosis, anywhere from 35 to 161. Stimulation of the cells used overlapping spike peptide pools from SARS-CoV-2 and from the common cold coronaviruses HCoV-NL63, HCoV-OC43 and HCoV-229E.

The treatment denotes: 10-day PBMC culture with coronavirus spike peptide pools or control peptides (ViraFEST assay). Negative-selection isolation of CD4+ T cells was performed after 10 to 11 days of culture. With the Oncomine TCR Beta short-read assay, DNA from cultured CD4+ T cells was sequenced. Using its own MiXCR run on the PCR reads, TCRdb lists one record per CDR3 protein. The data show thousands of distinct CDR3 sequences, roughly 17% seen once. The CDR3 loop spans 13 amino acids. V shed 1 base and J 4 bases; nucleotides not matched to a gene: 2. Germline-derived CDR1 and CDR2 are DFQATT and SNEGSKA (reference sequence). About this clonotype: What it binds is not known.

The TCR comes from a human donor who had recovered from COVID-19. V is TRBV20-1 and J is TRBJ2-7; TRBD2 matches at 9 bases. Sequenced: CD4+ T cells from blood, cultured in vitro. The CDR3 DNA sequence: TGCAGTGCTAGAGGCGGGGGGGATTACGAGCAGTACTTC. Amino acid sequence: CSARGGGDYEQYF.